Shown below are 31 T cell receptor beta chains from a single sample sequenced in a study of early T cells in non-severe SARS-CoV-2 infection. MiXCR was run by TCRdb on the 5' RACE reads, yielding one entry per CDR3 protein. The top ten clones hold roughly a fifth of a sample with 100,000 to 150,000 distinct CDR3 sequences, 14% to 15% of them seen once. The sequenced material came from whole blood. The receptors were gathered from an adult who was a healthcare worker with PCR-confirmed SARS-CoV-2 infection or an uninfected control (not recorded which).

This clonotype has just a few counts. The V call is TRBV7-9, the J call TRBJ1-5; D gene ambiguous. V was clipped by 5 bases and J by 5 bases, with 7 bases between them. The CDR3 is 12 residues long. CDR1 is SEHNR and CDR2 is FQNEAQ in the germline V gene (reference sequence). The CDR3: CASSREDQPQHF. For the CDR3, the DNA is TGTGCCAGCAGCCGAGAGGATCAGCCCCAGCATTTT.

This clonotype turned up a few times. This chain connects TRBV4-1 to TRBJ1-6; D not certain. V was pared by 3 bases and J by 9 bases, with 12 bases between. Germline CDR1 is MGHRA and CDR2 is YSYEKL. The CDR3 runs 14 residues. In nucleotides, the CDR3 is TGCGCCAGCAGCCAGCAGACCCATGGTTCACCCCTCCACTTT. It specifies CASSQQTHGSPLHF.

This clonotype was detected only a few times. The chain uses TRBV7-2 and TRBJ2-1, with 9 bases fitting TRBD2. V dropped 5 bases and J dropped 4; count of bases not matched to a gene: 6. The CDR3 sequence is 15 residues long. Germline values: CDR1 SGHTA, CDR2 FQGNSA. The CDR3 reads CASSPAGGGYNEQFF. The CDR3 DNA reads TGTGCCAGCAGCCCTGCGGGGGGGGGTTACAATGAGCAGTTCTTC.

This chain links TRBV5-1 with TRBJ2-4; D call uncertain. There are 13 residues in the CDR3. Trimming left V 4 bases short and J 11 bases short, with 16 bases between. CDR1 and CDR2 from the germline V gene are SGHRS and YFSETQ. The CDR3 region is CASSLDVQAVQYF. Written as DNA, the CDR3 is TGCGCCAGCAGCCTAGATGTGCAGGCTGTTCAGTACTTC. Full variable domain (missing parts from reference TRBV5-1 and TRBJ2-4): KAGVTQTPRYLIKTRGQQVTLSCSPISGHRSVSWYQQTPGQGLQFLFEYFSETQRNKGNFPGRFSGRQFSNSRSEMNVSTLELGDSALYLCASSLDVQAVQYFGAGTRLSVL.

This clonotype was seen a handful of times. J is TRBJ1-5 and V is TRBV5-1; D ambiguous. The CDR3 is made up of 15 amino acids. Deletions cut 0 bases from V and 3 bases from J, with 10 bases between. CDR1 and CDR2 from the germline V gene are SGHRS and YFSETQ. Here the CDR3 DNA reads TGCGCCAGCAGCTTGGCGGGCGGGAACAATCAGCCCCAGCATTTT. It yields the protein CASSLAGGNNQPQHF. Variable domain in full (rest from reference TRBV5-1 and TRBJ1-5): KAGVTQTPRYLIKTRGQQVTLSCSPISGHRSVSWYQQTPGQGLQFLFEYFSETQRNKGNFPGRFSGRQFSNSRSEMNVSTLELGDSALYLCASSLAGGNNQPQHFGDGTRLSIL.

This clonotype was picked up a small number of times. This sequence joins TRBV12-3 or TRBV12-4 and TRBJ1-2; D remains unclear. The CDR3 spans 13 residues. The germline V and J ends were trimmed by 6 bases and 4 bases, with 12 bases remaining between them. CDR3 in amino acids: CASSPGRSYGYTF. CDR3 nucleotide sequence: TGTGCCAGCAGCCCCGGGAGGTCCTATGGCTACACCTTC.

This clonotype was seen ten or more times. V is TRBV14 and J is TRBJ1-1, with D perhaps TRBD1 (6 bases). The CDR3 has 16 residues. Germline lookup yields CDR1 SGHDN and CDR2 FVKESK. V was cut by 3 bases and J by 3 bases, with 17 bases left in between. The CDR3 region is CASSQGGGLSDTEAFF. The CDR3 bases are TGTGCCAGCAGCCAGGGAGGGGGACTATCGGACACTGAAGCTTTCTTT.

The chain is built from TRBV15 and TRBJ2-1; TRBD1 might be the D (6 bases). Trimming took 3 bases from V and 4 from J, leaving 10 bases between them. Germline values: CDR1 LNHNV, CDR2 YYDKDF (reference sequence). This CDR3 is 14 amino acids long. CDR3 in amino acids: CATSRGGTYNEQFF. The CDR3 DNA follows: TGTGCCACCAGCAGGGGTGGGACATACAATGAGCAGTTCTTC.

The J gene is TRBJ2-1, the V gene TRBV6-6; TRBD2 matches at 8 bases. The germline V gene has CDR1 MNHNY and CDR2 SVGAGI (reference sequence). The V gene end was trimmed by 6 bases and the J gene end by 9 bases; junction bases not matched to a gene: 4. The CDR3 extends over 12 amino acids. CDR3 residues: CASRSGGGEQFF. Written as DNA, the CDR3 is TGTGCCAGCAGGTCGGGGGGGGGTGAGCAGTTCTTC.

This clonotype has more than one count but fewer than ten. The rearrangement joins TRBV12-3 or TRBV12-4 to TRBJ2-7, with a weak D call TRBD1 (6 bases). V lost 4 bases, J lost 3 bases, and 13 bases lay in between. The CDR3 loop spans 14 amino acids. The CDR3 nucleotides are TGTGCCAGCAGTTACCTCGGGACAAACTACGAGCAGTACTTC. Amino acids: CASSYLGTNYEQYF.

This clonotype was seen ten or more times. CDR3 nucleotide sequence: TGTGCCAGCGGAGGTGGGGCCAGGCCTCGCACAGATACGCAGTATTTT. Its translation: CASGGGARPRTDTQYF. The chain employs TRBV11-2 and TRBJ2-3; the D gene could be TRBD1 or TRBD2 (5 bases each). Germline CDR1 SGHAT, CDR2 FQNNGV. The CDR3 is made up of 16 amino acids. V dropped 8 bases and J dropped 1 base, with 19 bases sitting between them. Supplemented by reference TRBV11-2 and TRBJ2-3, the full variable domain reads EAGVAQSPRYKIIEKRQSVAFWCNPISGHATLYWYQQILGQGPKLLIQFQNNGVVDDSQLPKDRFSAERLKGVDSTLKIQPAKLEDSAVYLCASGGGARPRTDTQYFGPGTRLTVL.

The chain recombines TRBV24-1 with TRBJ2-1; a possible D gene is TRBD1 (5 bases). The CDR3 spans 13 residues. Germline V gene data show CDR1 as KGHDR and CDR2 as SFDVKD. Deletions cut 3 bases from V and 10 bases from J, with 12 bases between. CDR3 amino acids: CATSDTTGGEQFF. The DNA for the CDR3 is TGTGCCACCAGTGATACCACAGGTGGCGAGCAGTTCTTC.

The chain links TRBV30 to TRBJ1-6, with a possible D match to TRBD1 (5 bases). Germline assignment: CDR1 GTSNPN and CDR2 SVGIG (reference sequence). V shed 3 bases and J shed 8 bases, with 11 bases lying between them. The CDR3 sequence is 13 residues long. The CDR3 nucleotides are TGTGCCTGGAGGGCAGGGAAGGATTCACCCCTCCACTTT. Translation gives CAWRAGKDSPLHF.

This clonotype was counted ten times or more. The CDR3 region is CASSGQGYNSPLHF. The CDR3 DNA reads as TGTGCCAGCAGTGGACAGGGATATAATTCACCCCTCCACTTT. This chain connects TRBV6-1 to TRBJ1-6; 7 bases map to TRBD1. This CDR3 contains 14 residues. Per the germline V gene, CDR1 is MNHNS and CDR2 is SASEGT. V dropped 4 bases and J dropped 4; count of bases not matched to a gene: 1.

This clonotype was detected only a few times. The gene calls are TRBV20-1 and TRBJ2-5; a weak D match, TRBD2 (6 bases). The germline CDR1 and CDR2 sequences are DFQATT and SNEGSKA (reference sequence). The CDR3 contains 14 residues. V was trimmed by 4 bases and J by 5 bases, leaving 17 bases between them. CDR3 coding DNA: TGCAGTGCTACTAGAACTAGCCGTTCGGAGACCCAGTACTTC. Translated, it gives CSATRTSRSETQYF.

The CDR3 DNA reads as TGTGCCAGCAGTACGGGGGGCGATGAGCAGTTCTTC. It specifies CASSTGGDEQFF. The chain employs TRBV12-3 or TRBV12-4 and TRBJ2-1; tentatively, D is TRBD2 (7 bases). This CDR3 is 12 amino acids long. Trimming removed 5 bases at V and 8 bases at J, with 10 bases between.

This clonotype was found a few times. V is TRBV12-3 or TRBV12-4 and J is TRBJ2-2; no definite D call. The V and J ends lost 3 bases and 7 bases respectively, with 6 bases between them. The length of the CDR3 is 12 residues. Here the CDR3 DNA reads TGTGCCAGCAGTTTTGATTACGGGGAGCTGTTTTTT. It codes for CASSFDYGELFF.

The rearrangement uses TRBV2 and TRBJ1-1; D possibly corresponds to TRBD1 (5 bases). V was shortened by 8 bases and J by 7 bases, with 17 bases between the two germline ends. CDR1 and CDR2 (germline): SNHLY, FYNNEI. This CDR3 is built from 13 residues. CDR3 DNA: TGTGCCAGCTTCCCCAGCAGGGAAAGTGAAGCTTTCTTT. Translated, it gives CASFPSRESEAFF. Looking up the rest from reference TRBV2 and TRBJ1-1 gives the full variable domain: EPEVTQTPSHQVTQMGQEVILRCVPISNHLYFYWYRQILGQKVEFLVSFYNNEISEKSEIFDDQFSVERPDGSNFTLKIRSTKLEDSAMYFCASFPSRESEAFFGQGTRLTVV.

This clonotype was seen repeatedly, ten times or more. The chain links TRBV7-9 to TRBJ1-3; D gene ambiguous. This CDR3 has 12 residues. Trimming left V 3 bases short and J 4 bases short, with 4 bases between. In germline, CDR1 is SEHNR, CDR2 FQNEAQ (reference sequence). The CDR3 bases are TGTGCCAGCAGCTTGAACGGAAACACCATATATTTT. Its protein is CASSLNGNTIYF.

The sample holds many counts of this clonotype. The chain employs TRBV25-1 and TRBJ2-4; the match to TRBD2 covers 8 bases. Germline V CDR1 and CDR2: MGHDK, SYGVNS. The CDR3 has 14 amino acids. The J segment lost 8 bases and the V segment lost 3 bases, leaving 6 bases of the junction unmatched. The CDR3 DNA follows: TGTGCCAGCAGTGAGACAGGCGGGGGGCACATTCAGTACTTC. This gives the protein CASSETGGGHIQYF.

Here the CDR3 DNA reads TGTGCCAGCAGAGGACACGCTGCGGATACGCAGTATTTT. Its translation is CASRGHAADTQYF. The chain recombines TRBV12-3 or TRBV12-4 with TRBJ2-3; tentative D call: TRBD1 (5 bases). The CDR3 covers 13 residues. V gave up 6 bases and J gave up 6 bases, with 13 bases separating them.

CDR3 in DNA: TGCAGTGCTAGAGACGGGAGGGCGGGCAATGAGCAGTTCTTC. It is translated as CSARDGRAGNEQFF. The chain uses TRBV20-1 and TRBJ2-1, with 8 positions matching TRBD2. Germline loops: CDR1 DFQATT, CDR2 SNEGSKA (reference sequence). This CDR3 spans 14 amino acids. V trimming: 0 bases; J trimming: 6 bases; junction bases outside the gene matches: 4.

The V gene is TRBV6-6, the J gene TRBJ1-6; TRBD1 matches at 7 bases. This CDR3 is 16 amino acids long. Germline loops: CDR1 MNHNY, CDR2 SVGAGI (reference sequence). The V segment lost 4 bases and the J segment 5 bases; nucleotides outside the gene matches: 8. CDR3 nucleotide sequence: TGTGCCAGCAGTTCCCGGGCAGGGGGAAATAATTCACCCCTCCACTTT. Residues: CASSSRAGGNNSPLHF.

This chain links TRBV18 with TRBJ2-5; D call uncertain. CDR1 KGHSH and CDR2 LQKENI come from the germline V gene. Trimming removed 4 bases at V and 1 base at J, with 4 bases between. The CDR3 sequence is 12 residues long. The CDR3 loop is CASSQVQETQYF. The CDR3 nucleotides are TGTGCCAGCTCACAGGTCCAAGAGACCCAGTACTTC.

This clonotype appeared a few times. V usage is TRBV7-6 and J usage is TRBJ2-2; 13 nucleotides agree with TRBD2. The CDR3 is 17 amino acids. Germline lookup yields CDR1 SGHVS and CDR2 FNYEAQ. With V trimmed by 3 bases and J by 3 bases, 4 bases remained unmatched. CDR3 sequence reads: CASSLGLAGFDTGELFF. CDR3 sequence (DNA): TGTGCCAGCAGCTTGGGACTAGCGGGGTTCGACACCGGGGAGCTGTTTTTT. The whole variable domain, filled in from reference TRBV7-6 and TRBJ2-2, reads GAGVSQSPRYKVTKRGQDVALRCDPISGHVSLYWYRQALGQGPEFLTYFNYEAQQDKSGLPNDRFSAERPEGSISTLTIQRTEQRDSAMYRCASSLGLAGFDTGELFFGEGSRLTVL.

The J gene is TRBJ2-3, the V gene TRBV5-5; D is undetermined. Trimming cost V 4 bases and J 4 bases, with 10 bases left between them. Germline V gene data show CDR1 as SGHKS and CDR2 as YYEKEE (reference sequence). CDR3 length: 13 amino acids. The CDR3 here is CASSDHSADTQYF. CDR3 bases: TGTGCCAGCAGCGATCATTCCGCAGATACGCAGTATTTT.

Many counts were recorded for this clonotype. This chain joins TRBV11-2 and TRBJ2-3; 12 nucleotides match TRBD2. The CDR3 length is 16 residues. Per germline, CDR1 SGHAT and CDR2 FQNNGV. The trim removed 4 bases at V and 5 bases at J, leaving 7 bases unmatched. The CDR3, as DNA: TGTGCCAGCAGCTCACTAGCGGGGGGATTTGGAGATACGCAGTATTTT. It codes for CASSSLAGGFGDTQYF. Filled out from reference TRBV11-2 and TRBJ2-3, the complete variable domain reads EAGVAQSPRYKIIEKRQSVAFWCNPISGHATLYWYQQILGQGPKLLIQFQNNGVVDDSQLPKDRFSAERLKGVDSTLKIQPAKLEDSAVYLCASSSLAGGFGDTQYFGPGTRLTVL.

This sequence joins TRBV18 and TRBJ1-1; 8 nucleotides agree with TRBD1. The junction had 6 bases not matched to a gene; V was cut back by 3 bases and J by 6 bases. The CDR3 extends over 14 amino acids. Germline CDR1 and CDR2: KGHSH and LQKENI. CDR3 residues: CASSPGQGRAEAFF. CDR3 bases: TGTGCCAGCTCACCTGGACAGGGAAGGGCTGAAGCTTTCTTT.

This clonotype has more than one count but fewer than ten. The V and J genes are TRBV11-2 and TRBJ2-1, with D perhaps TRBD1 or TRBD2 (5 bases each). CDR1 is SGHAT, CDR2 FQNNGV, per germline. The CDR3 has 15 amino acids. Trimming removed 5 bases from V and 5 bases from J, with 16 bases in between. CDR3 in DNA: TGTGCCAGCAGCCCGGTGAAGGGGACGAACAATGAGCAGTTCTTC. It specifies CASSPVKGTNNEQFF.

This clonotype was found many times. This sequence joins TRBV12-3 or TRBV12-4 and TRBJ2-3, with D perhaps matching TRBD2 (6 bases). The CDR3 length is 17 residues. V lost 5 bases and J 1 base, leaving 19 bases between the germline ends. In DNA, the CDR3 is TGTGCCAGCAGTCTCCTCCCTACGTGGGGGGGCACAGATACGCAGTATTTT. Residues: CASSLLPTWGGTDTQYF.

In its sample, this clonotype was seen a few times. The chain links TRBV7-9 to TRBJ2-1; D possibly matches TRBD1 or TRBD2 (5 bases each). CDR3 length equals 13 residues. V gave up 3 bases and J gave up 9 bases, with 12 bases separating them. Germline V gene sequence: CDR1 SEHNR, CDR2 FQNEAQ (reference sequence). This CDR3 reads CASSFGTNGEQFF. DNA of the CDR3: TGTGCCAGCAGCTTTGGGACGAACGGTGAGCAGTTCTTC. The whole variable domain, filled in from reference TRBV7-9 and TRBJ2-1, reads DTGVSQNPRHKITKRGQNVTFRCDPISEHNRLYWYRQTLGQGPEFLTYFQNEAQLEKSRLLSDRFSAERPKGSFSTLEIQRTEQGDSAMYLCASSFGTNGEQFFGPGTRLTVL.